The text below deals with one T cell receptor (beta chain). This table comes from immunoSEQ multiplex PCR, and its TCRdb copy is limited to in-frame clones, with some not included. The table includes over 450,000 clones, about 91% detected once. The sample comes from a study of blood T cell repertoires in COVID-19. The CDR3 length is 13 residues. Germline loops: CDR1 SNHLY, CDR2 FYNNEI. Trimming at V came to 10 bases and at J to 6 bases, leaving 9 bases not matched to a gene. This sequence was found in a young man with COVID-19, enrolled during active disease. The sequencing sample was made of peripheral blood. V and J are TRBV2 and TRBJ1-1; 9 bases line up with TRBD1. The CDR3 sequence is CAIRDRVGAEAFF. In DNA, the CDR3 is TGTGCCATTAGGGACAGGGTGGGCGCTGAAGCTTTCTTT.